This T cell receptor beta chain originates from a study of long-term antiretroviral therapy in people with HIV. Study results and caveats: Collection of the blood took place between the mid-2000s and the late 2010s. The ART regimens in use then may have been less effective than current ones. Repertoires from HIV showed CDR3 length ranges narrower than those of controls.

Sequencing used immunoSEQ v3.0 at survey level. Some clones are missing from TCRdb's copy, which holds only in-frame ones; the method was immunoSEQ multiplex PCR. The table includes more than 35,000 clones, 80% to 90% detected once. HIV-positive participants were all treated in the United States. The V gene's germline CDR1 is MRHNA and CDR2 SNTAGT. Unmatched junction bases numbered 3, after V lost 5 bases and J lost 3 bases. CDR3 length equals 14 residues. For this clone: The target antigen is unknown.

The sequence derives from a man aged 18 to 29 with HIV. The V and J genes are TRBV6-4 and TRBJ2-2, with 7 positions matching TRBD1. This specimen consisted of unsorted PBMCs, obtained 2.2 years after starting antiretroviral therapy. The CDR3, as DNA: TGTGCCAGCAGTAACAGGGGCGACACCGGGGAGCTGTTTTTT. This sequence encodes CASSNRGDTGELFF.